This T cell receptor (beta chain) was observed in a study of blood T cell repertoires in COVID-19. The overall study: Acute and convalescent COVID-19 samples came from the United States, Italy and Spain.

Profiling relied on immunoSEQ multiplex PCR, and the TCRdb table lists in-frame clones only, not all of them. The sample records about 160,000 clones, less than 90% being singletons. V lost 7 bases and J 4 bases, leaving 8 bases between the germline ends. The CDR3 runs 12 residues. Germline V CDR1 and CDR2: LNHDA, SQIVND (reference sequence). This receptor was identified in a woman aged 65 to 85 with acute or convalescent COVID-19. The rearrangement joins TRBV19 to TRBJ2-4; D perhaps matches TRBD1 (5 bases). Sequencing input: peripheral blood. Here the CDR3 DNA reads TGTGCCAGTACGCAGGGAAAAAACATTCAGTACTTC. This sequence encodes CASTQGKNIQYF.